Each of the 5 T cell receptor beta chains below was sequenced from the same sample in a study of beta chain features in type 1 diabetes. Sequencing targeted expressed TCRB transcripts, as all isolated RNA had been reverse transcribed. TCRdb's copy holds only in-frame clones and misses some; the assay was immunoSEQ multiplex PCR. Of around 400,000 clones in the sample, over 9.5% were seen once. Sequencing input: naive CD4+ T cells from blood. The origin of the receptors is a man between 18 and 35 years old in good health.

There are a few counts of this clone. The chain links TRBV30 to TRBJ2-1; 12 bases line up with TRBD1. The CDR3 totals 13 residues. Trimming took 6 bases from V and 6 from J; bases not matched to a gene: 3. Germline V gives CDR1 GTSNPN, CDR2 SVGIG (reference sequence). Here the CDR3 DNA reads TGTGCCTGCCGGGACAGGGGGCGCAATGAGCAGTTCTTC. Its protein product is CACRDRGRNEQFF.

The CDR3 DNA follows: TGTGCCAGCAGCTTAGAGGGGGGGCTTAATTCACCCCTCCACTTT. It yields the protein CASSLEGGLNSPLHF. The genes are TRBV11-2 and TRBJ1-6, with TRBD1 as a possible D gene (6 bases). V was shortened by 0 bases and J by 6 bases, with 9 bases between the two germline ends. The germline V gene encodes CDR1 SGHAT and CDR2 FQNNGV. The CDR3 runs 15 residues.

This clone came up a few times. V gene TRBV6-6 combines with J gene TRBJ2-5; 9 bases map to TRBD1. Looked up from germline, CDR1 is MNHNY and CDR2 is SVGAGI (reference sequence). The CDR3 is 14 residues long. Losses at the gene ends were 2 bases for V and 4 bases for J; bases not matched to a gene: 2. The CDR3 reads CASSYGTGRETQYF. The CDR3 coding sequence is TGTGCCAGCAGTTACGGGACAGGGAGAGAGACCCAGTACTTC.

This chain connects TRBV10-3 to TRBJ2-3; possible D gene TRBD1, 5 bases. The CDR3 length is 14 residues. The germline V and J ends were trimmed by 8 bases and 0 bases, with 12 bases remaining between them. CDR1 and CDR2 from the germline V gene are ENHRY and SYGVKD. This CDR3 is CAIQGLLSTDTQYF. In nucleotides, the CDR3 is TGTGCCATCCAGGGCCTCCTTAGCACAGATACGCAGTATTTT.

Details on this clone: Other DNA sequences in the sample encode the same CDR3. The rearrangement links TRBV5-4 to TRBJ2-3; TRBD2 is a possible D gene (6 bases). This CDR3 is built from 14 residues. Germline-derived CDR1 and CDR2 are SGHNT and YYREEE (reference sequence). The V end lost 3 bases, the J end lost 4 bases, and 12 bases lay between the germline ends. CDR3 protein: CASSSPSEADTQYF. As DNA, the CDR3 is TGTGCCAGCAGCTCTCCTAGCGAGGCAGATACGCAGTATTTT.